The 10 T cell receptor beta chains reported below all come from one sample, sequenced in a study of CD8 T cells in Susac syndrome. With random hexamers, reverse transcription was performed on about 0.5 to 1 ug of RNA. One entry per CDR3 protein, called by TCRdb with MiXCR from the immunoSEQ multiplex PCR reads. This table has over 350,000 distinct CDR3 sequences, approximately 85% appearing once. Specimen: CD8+ T cells from PBMCs. These receptors came from a human donor with multiple sclerosis.

This clonotype has only one observation. V is TRBV19 and J is TRBJ2-1, with 9 bases aligning to TRBD2. Germline loops: CDR1 LNHDA, CDR2 SQIVND (reference sequence). The CDR3 is made up of 15 amino acids. V was clipped by 3 bases and J by 0 bases; unmatched bases: 0. In DNA, the CDR3 is TGTGCCAGTAGTATTAGCGGGGGCTCCTACAATGAGCAGTTCTTC. Residues: CASSISGGSYNEQFF.

J is TRBJ2-7 and V is TRBV5-5; possibly TRBD1 for D (6 bases). This CDR3 region has 13 residues. Trimming removed 4 bases at V and 5 bases at J, with 13 bases between. Germline-derived CDR1 and CDR2 are SGHKS and YYEKEE (reference sequence). The CDR3 DNA follows: TGTGCCAGCAGCGCCCACAGGGCGAACGAGCAGTACTTC. It encodes CASSAHRANEQYF.

V gene TRBV20-1 combines with J gene TRBJ2-7; 7 bases align to TRBD2. Per germline, CDR1 DFQATT and CDR2 SNEGSKA (reference sequence). The length of the CDR3 is 11 residues. The junction had 9 bases not matched to a gene; V was cut back by 5 bases and J by 11 bases. Here the CDR3 reads CSAPARGVEYF. CDR3 coding DNA: TGCAGTGCTCCGGCACGGGGGGTTGAGTACTTC.

This clonotype was found a few times. V usage is TRBV20-1 and J usage is TRBJ2-7; 10 nucleotides line up with TRBD2. After removal of 4 bases from V and 2 bases from J, the junction contained 8 bases not matched to a gene. The CDR3 spans 15 residues. From germline, CDR1 is DFQATT and CDR2 SNEGSKA (reference sequence). In DNA, the CDR3 is TGCAGTGCTAAGGAGGGGACTAGCGAGCCCTACGAGCAGTACTTC. This translates into CSAKEGTSEPYEQYF.

The V and J genes are TRBV6-5 and TRBJ2-7, with D hard to call. CDR1 MNHEY and CDR2 SVGAGI come from the germline V gene. Trimming took 5 bases from V and 3 from J, leaving 11 bases between them. CDR3 length: 13 residues. In nucleotides, the CDR3 is TGTGCCAGCAGTAACGGACCGCGCTACGAGCAGTACTTC. This sequence encodes CASSNGPRYEQYF.

Only a few counts were recorded for this clonotype. CDR3 nucleotides: TGTGCCAGCAGTTACGTTGAGCGGGAGAAAGAGACCCAGTACTTC. Amino acids: CASSYVEREKETQYF. The chain recombines TRBV6-5 with TRBJ2-5, with TRBD2 matching 8 bases. V dropped 2 bases and J dropped 3; count of bases not matched to a gene: 5. CDR3 length: 15 residues. CDR1 is MNHEY, CDR2 SVGAGI, per germline.

V is TRBV19 and J is TRBJ2-2; no clear D. Trimming left V 1 base short and J 4 bases short, with 4 bases between. The CDR3 is 13 residues long. Germline CDR1 and CDR2: LNHDA and SQIVND (reference sequence). CDR3 protein: CASSIVPTGELFF. As DNA, the CDR3 is TGTGCCAGTAGTATAGTTCCCACCGGGGAGCTGTTTTTT.

The gene calls are TRBV19 and TRBJ2-1; no reliable D call. CDR1 is LNHDA, CDR2 SQIVND, per germline (reference sequence). Trimming took off 5 bases at V and 6 bases at J, with 11 bases between the two ends. The CDR3 contains 13 residues. CDR3 sequence: CASSVRGSNEQFF. For the CDR3, the DNA is TGTGCCAGTAGTGTTAGAGGTAGCAATGAGCAGTTCTTC. Full variable domain (outside the CDR3, taken from reference TRBV19 and TRBJ2-1): DGGITQSPKYLFRKEGQNVTLSCEQNLNHDAMYWYRQDPGQGLRLIYYSQIVNDFQKGDIAEGYSVSREKKESFPLTVTSAQKNPTAFYLCASSVRGSNEQFFGPGTRLTVL.

This clonotype was seen only a few times. The V gene is TRBV9, the J gene TRBJ2-6; D call uncertain. CDR1 is SGDLS and CDR2 is YYNGEE in the germline V gene. This CDR3 has 14 amino acids. V lost 4 bases and J 0 bases, leaving 5 bases between the germline ends. CDR3: CASSLNSGANVLTF. The CDR3 DNA follows: TGTGCCAGCAGCTTGAACTCTGGGGCCAACGTCCTGACTTTC.

The rearrangement uses TRBV4-1 and TRBJ1-1; tentative D call: TRBD1 (6 bases). From germline, CDR1 is MGHRA and CDR2 YSYEKL. V was clipped by 1 base and J by 0 bases, with 15 bases between them. The CDR3 runs to 17 residues. The CDR3 DNA follows: TGCGCCAGCAGCCAAGTTGGACAGAAGAGGATGAACACTGAAGCTTTCTTT. This translates into CASSQVGQKRMNTEAFF.